These 25 T cell receptor beta chains were sequenced from one sample in a study of blood T cell repertoires in COVID-19. Measured with immunoSEQ multiplex PCR; TCRdb has only the in-frame clones, and not every one. The repertoire includes about 60,000 clones, 75% to 90% of them detected once, and just under 8.5% sits in the top ten. The sample was peripheral blood. These receptors were taken from a human donor with active COVID-19. The donor label of this sample is uncertain.

In this sample, this clone turned up once. This chain links TRBV19 with TRBJ1-1, with D uncertain. This CDR3 is built from 13 residues. The V gene's germline CDR1 is LNHDA and CDR2 SQIVND (reference sequence). Trimming shortened V by 3 bases and J by 6 bases, and 11 bases separated the two germline ends. The CDR3 nucleotides read TGTGCCAGTAGTATTGAGGAGAGGGCTGAAGCTTTCTTT. Its translation is CASSIEERAEAFF.

For the CDR3, the DNA is TGTGCCAGCAGTTTTAAACTAGCGCCCCAGAGCGCAGATACGCAGTATTTT. This translates into CASSFKLAPQSADTQYF. This chain connects TRBV6-2 or TRBV6-3 to TRBJ2-3; the match to TRBD2 covers 7 bases. The length of the CDR3 is 17 residues. V shed 4 bases, J shed 4 bases, and the junction held 14 bases outside the gene matches. CDR1 is MNHEY, CDR2 SVGEGT, per germline.

This clone has just a few counts. This rearrangement joins TRBV5-6 to TRBJ2-7; 7 bases are a match to TRBD1. The V gene end was trimmed by 4 bases and the J gene end by 0 bases; junction bases not matched to a gene: 10. Per the germline V gene, CDR1 is SGHDT and CDR2 is YYEEEE. The CDR3 loop spans 16 amino acids. The CDR3 DNA follows: TGTGCCAGCAGCGTTCTCCCGACAGGGAGCTCCTACGAGCAGTACTTC. This translates into CASSVLPTGSSYEQYF. The variable domain in full, with the rest retrieved from reference TRBV5-6 and TRBJ2-7, is DAGVTQSPTHLIKTRGQQVTLRCSPKSGHDTVSWYQQALGQGPQFIFQYYEEEERQRGNFPDRFSGHQFPNYSSELNVNALLLGDSALYLCASSVLPTGSSYEQYFGPGTRLTVT.

The V and J genes are TRBV6-2 or TRBV6-3 and TRBJ2-2; tentative D call: TRBD2 (5 bases). Looked up from germline, CDR1 is MNHEY and CDR2 is SVGEGT. The length of the CDR3 is 15 residues. The V gene lost 2 bases and the J gene lost 7 bases, with 14 bases spanning the gap. Here the CDR3 DNA reads TGTGCCAGCAGTTACGCCTCCGGGGTAGGCGGGGAGCTGTTTTTT. Translating gives CASSYASGVGGELFF.

The V gene is TRBV19, the J gene TRBJ2-2, with 13 bases that match TRBD2. CDR3 length: 17 residues. With V trimmed by 5 bases and J by 5 bases, 8 bases remained unmatched. Germline CDR1 is LNHDA and CDR2 is SQIVND (reference sequence). This chain's CDR3 is CASSLGLAGLKTGELFF. The CDR3 DNA sequence: TGTGCCAGTAGTTTGGGACTAGCGGGATTAAAGACCGGGGAGCTGTTTTTT.

The J gene is TRBJ2-6, the V gene TRBV6-5; tentatively, D is TRBD1 (6 bases). CDR1 MNHEY and CDR2 SVGAGI come from the germline V gene. V dropped 9 bases and J dropped 0 bases, with 9 bases sitting between them. The CDR3 runs to 14 residues. The CDR3 DNA follows: TGTGCCAGTACAGGGTCCTCTGGGGCCAACGTCCTGACTTTC. This sequence encodes CASTGSSGANVLTF.

V usage is TRBV9 and J usage is TRBJ2-3; TRBD2 matches at 9 bases. Germline V gene sequence: CDR1 SGDLS, CDR2 YYNGEE. This CDR3 is 16 amino acids long. Unmatched junction bases numbered 7, after V lost 0 bases and J lost 5 bases. The CDR3, as DNA: TGTGCCAGCAGCGTAGCTAATGCGGGGGGGGTAGATACGCAGTATTTT. This codes for CASSVANAGGVDTQYF.

This chain uses TRBV9 with TRBJ2-1; D unresolved. Trimming left V 4 bases short and J 4 bases short, with 6 bases between. Germline assignment: CDR1 SGDLS and CDR2 YYNGEE. The CDR3 contains 12 residues. In DNA form, the CDR3 reads TGTGCCAGCAGCCCCAATTACAATGAGCAGTTCTTC. This translates into CASSPNYNEQFF.

V is TRBV28 and J is TRBJ1-5, with D maybe TRBD1 (6 bases). Germline V CDR1 and CDR2: MDHEN, SYDVKM. The CDR3 contains 13 residues. Trimming left V 2 bases short and J 10 bases short, with 12 bases between. Written as DNA, the CDR3 is TGTGCCAGCAGTTTAGGGACACTCGTCCCCCAGCATTTT. This codes for CASSLGTLVPQHF.

The rearrangement uses TRBV6-5 and TRBJ1-6; 8 bases are shared with TRBD1. CDR1 and CDR2 (germline): MNHEY, SVGAGI. The CDR3 runs 15 residues. The trim removed 7 bases at V and 4 bases at J, leaving 6 bases unmatched. CDR3 nucleotides: TGTGCCAGCACCCAGGGGGCGGGTTATAATTCACCCCTCCACTTT. Encoded protein: CASTQGAGYNSPLHF.

This clone was picked up a small number of times. This chain uses TRBV28 with TRBJ2-7; 8 nucleotides agree with TRBD1. CDR1 and CDR2 from the germline V gene are MDHEN and SYDVKM. The CDR3 length is 15 residues. The junction had 11 bases not matched to a gene; V was cut back by 6 bases and J by 4 bases. The CDR3 bases are TGTGCCAGCAGCCCTTCCGGGACAGGACCTTACGAGCAGTACTTC. Translation gives CASSPSGTGPYEQYF.

The chain uses TRBV19 and TRBJ2-7; weak D call: TRBD2 (6 bases). Germline V CDR1 and CDR2: LNHDA, SQIVND (reference sequence). The CDR3 has 16 amino acids. Trimming cost V 7 bases and J 1 base, with 20 bases left between them. The CDR3 loop is CASTRRGASDSYEQYF. In DNA, the CDR3 is TGTGCCAGTACCCGGCGTGGGGCTAGCGATTCCTACGAGCAGTACTTC.

The J gene is TRBJ1-1, the V gene TRBV10-2, with 7 bases that match TRBD1. The germline CDR1 and CDR2 sequences are WSHSY and SAAADI. V lost 6 bases and J lost 2; bases outside the gene matches: 6. This CDR3 region has 14 residues. The CDR3 protein is CASRATGLNTEAFF. CDR3 DNA: TGCGCCAGCAGGGCGACAGGGCTAAACACTGAAGCTTTCTTT.

This sequence joins TRBV4-2 and TRBJ2-7; D is unresolved. With 1 base removed from V and 6 bases from J, the gap between germline ends came to 7 bases. The CDR3 consists of 12 residues. CDR1 LGHNA and CDR2 YNFKEQ come from the germline V gene. Written as DNA, the CDR3 is TGTGCCAGCAGCCAAGGGGCCGGCGAGCAGTACTTC. It encodes CASSQGAGEQYF.

This chain links TRBV9 with TRBJ2-3; the match to TRBD2 covers 11 bases. Germline V gene lookup returns CDR1 SGDLS and CDR2 YYNGEE. V lost 5 bases to trimming and J lost 5 bases; unmatched junction nucleotides: 10. The CDR3 runs 16 residues. CDR3 DNA sequence: TGTGCCAGCAGAGGGACTAGCGGAGGGCAGATAGATACGCAGTATTTT. It encodes CASRGTSGGQIDTQYF.

The CDR3 loop reads CASSSPGGVKQFF. CDR3 DNA: TGTGCCAGCAGCTCCCCCGGAGGGGTGAAGCAGTTCTTC. V usage is TRBV7-3 and J usage is TRBJ2-1; D might be TRBD2 (6 bases). There are 13 residues in the CDR3. V lost 4 bases and J 11 bases, leaving 15 bases between the germline ends. Germline values: CDR1 SGHTA, CDR2 FQGTGA. Filled out from reference TRBV7-3 and TRBJ2-1, the complete variable domain reads GAGVSQTPSNKVTEKGKYVELRCDPISGHTALYWYRQSLGQGPEFLIYFQGTGAADDSGLPNDRFFAVRPEGSVSTLKIQRTERGDSAVYLCASSSPGGVKQFFGPGTRLTVL.

The rearrangement joins TRBV2 to TRBJ2-5; 13 nucleotides align to TRBD2. V lost 8 bases to trimming and J lost 5 bases; unmatched junction nucleotides: 8. The CDR3 totals 15 residues. The germline V gene has CDR1 SNHLY and CDR2 FYNNEI. In DNA, the CDR3 is TGTGCCAGCGGGACTAGCGGGGCTCGAGTGGAGACCCAGTACTTC. Its protein product is CASGTSGARVETQYF.

The chain has TRBV5-1 and TRBJ2-1; 12 bases fit TRBD2. Trimming at V came to 5 bases and at J to 5 bases, leaving 5 bases not matched to a gene. The CDR3 is 15 residues long. The germline V gene encodes CDR1 SGHRS and CDR2 YFSETQ. The CDR3: CASSQTSGSHNEQFF. CDR3 coding DNA: TGCGCCAGCAGTCAGACTAGCGGGAGCCACAATGAGCAGTTCTTC.

The gene calls are TRBV19 and TRBJ2-1; 10 nucleotides match TRBD1. V lost 5 bases, J lost 11 bases, and 9 bases stayed unmatched. Germline CDR1 reads LNHDA; CDR2 reads SQIVND (reference sequence). The CDR3 length is 14 residues. The CDR3 bases are TGTGCCAGTAGTCGGACAGGGGGAGGAATGAAGCAGTTCTTC. Amino acid sequence: CASSRTGGGMKQFF.

V and J are TRBV2 and TRBJ1-1, with D possibly being TRBD1 (5 bases). Trimming left V 7 bases short and J 0 bases short, with 12 bases between. Germline V CDR1 and CDR2: SNHLY, FYNNEI. The length of the CDR3 is 14 residues. The CDR3 bases are TGTGCCAGCACCACGGGGGTCCTGAACACTGAAGCTTTCTTT. Amino acid sequence: CASTTGVLNTEAFF.

This clone was detected a few times. This rearrangement joins TRBV7-2 to TRBJ2-7; D is ambiguous. Germline CDR1 and CDR2: SGHTA and FQGNSA. The length of the CDR3 is 11 residues. V gave up 5 bases and J gave up 0 bases, with 2 bases separating them. The CDR3 here is CASSHSYEQYF. DNA for the CDR3: TGTGCCAGCAGCCACTCCTACGAGCAGTACTTC.

J is TRBJ2-1 and V is TRBV19; 9 bases are shared with TRBD2. CDR3 size: 15 residues. From germline, CDR1 is LNHDA and CDR2 SQIVND (reference sequence). V lost 5 bases, J lost 3 bases, and 5 bases stayed unmatched. CDR3 bases: TGTGCCAGTAGTTTAGCGGGAGCATACTACAATGAGCAGTTCTTC. Translating it yields CASSLAGAYYNEQFF.

This clone was observed a few times. The V gene is TRBV13, the J gene TRBJ1-2; unclear D gene. The CDR3 totals 15 residues. Trimming shortened V by 5 bases and J by 4 bases, and 17 bases separated the two germline ends. CDR1 is PRHDT, CDR2 FYEKMQ, per germline (reference sequence). CDR3 sequence reads: CASSPGRQLFYGYTF. Written as DNA, the CDR3 is TGTGCCAGCAGCCCTGGAAGACAACTCTTCTATGGCTACACCTTC.

The chain employs TRBV20-1 and TRBJ1-2; a possible D gene is TRBD1 (5 bases). V gave up 5 bases and J gave up 4 bases, with 11 bases separating them. The CDR3 totals 12 residues. Germline V CDR1 and CDR2: DFQATT, SNEGSKA (reference sequence). This chain's CDR3 is CSAGDSPYGYTF. Written as DNA, the CDR3 is TGCAGTGCTGGTGACAGTCCCTATGGCTACACCTTC.

V is TRBV16 and J is TRBJ2-3; D is unresolved. The CDR3 is 11 residues long. The V and J ends lost 8 bases and 6 bases respectively, with 9 bases between them. Looked up from germline, CDR1 is KGHSY and CDR2 is FQNENV. The CDR3, as DNA: TGTGCCAGCGGCCCTTATGATACGCAGTATTTT. The encoded protein is CASGPYDTQYF.